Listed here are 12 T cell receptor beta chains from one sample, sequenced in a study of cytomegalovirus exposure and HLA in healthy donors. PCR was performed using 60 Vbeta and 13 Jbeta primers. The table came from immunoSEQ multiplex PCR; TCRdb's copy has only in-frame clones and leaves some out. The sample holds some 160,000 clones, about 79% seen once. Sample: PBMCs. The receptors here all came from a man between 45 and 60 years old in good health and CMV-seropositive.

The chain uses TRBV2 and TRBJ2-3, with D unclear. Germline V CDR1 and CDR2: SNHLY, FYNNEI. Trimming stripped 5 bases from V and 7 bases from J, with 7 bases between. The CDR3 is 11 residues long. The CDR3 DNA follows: TGTGCCAGCAGTTCGCAGTATACGCAGTATTTT. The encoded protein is CASSSQYTQYF.

The CDR3 nucleotides read TGTGCCAGCAACCCCTCAGGGGTGGTAGACGAGCAGTACTTC. It specifies CASNPSGVVDEQYF. The chain is built from TRBV27 and TRBJ2-7; weak D call: TRBD1 (6 bases). Trimming stripped 7 bases from V and 5 bases from J, with 18 bases between. The CDR3 has 14 amino acids. The germline gives CDR1 MNHEY, CDR2 SMNVEV (reference sequence).

CDR3 sequence: CASTRDRGYEQYF. The CDR3 DNA reads as TGCGCCAGCACCCGGGACAGGGGCTACGAGCAGTACTTC. This chain links TRBV5-1 with TRBJ2-7; 10 bases map to TRBD1. V lost 6 bases, J lost 3 bases, and 3 bases stayed unmatched. Germline assignment: CDR1 SGHRS and CDR2 YFSETQ. CDR3 size: 13 residues. Variable domain in full (rest from reference TRBV5-1 and TRBJ2-7): KAGVTQTPRYLIKTRGQQVTLSCSPISGHRSVSWYQQTPGQGLQFLFEYFSETQRNKGNFPGRFSGRQFSNSRSEMNVSTLELGDSALYLCASTRDRGYEQYFGPGTRLTVT.

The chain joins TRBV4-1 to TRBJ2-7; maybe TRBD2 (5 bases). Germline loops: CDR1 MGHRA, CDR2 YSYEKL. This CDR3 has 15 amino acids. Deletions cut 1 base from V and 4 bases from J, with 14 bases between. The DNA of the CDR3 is TGCGCCAGCAGCCAAGGAAGGGAGCCTATTTACGAGCAGTACTTC. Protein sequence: CASSQGREPIYEQYF.

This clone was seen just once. CDR3 bases: TGTGCCAGCAGCGTAGATTGGGGGCAGAACACTGAAGCTTTCTTT. Its translation: CASSVDWGQNTEAFF. The chain recombines TRBV9 with TRBJ1-1, with a tentative D call TRBD1 (6 bases). Trimming removed 0 bases at V and 1 base at J, with 10 bases between. The CDR3 length is 15 residues. From germline, CDR1 is SGDLS and CDR2 YYNGEE.

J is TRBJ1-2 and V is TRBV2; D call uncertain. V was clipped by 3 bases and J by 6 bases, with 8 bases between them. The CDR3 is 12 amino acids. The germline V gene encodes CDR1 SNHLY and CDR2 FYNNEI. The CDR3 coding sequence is TGTGCCAGCAGTGAGGCATCGAATGGCTACACCTTC. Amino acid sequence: CASSEASNGYTF.

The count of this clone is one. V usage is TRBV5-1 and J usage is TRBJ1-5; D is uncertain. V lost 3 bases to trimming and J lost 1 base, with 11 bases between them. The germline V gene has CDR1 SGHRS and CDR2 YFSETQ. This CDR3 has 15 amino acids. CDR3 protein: CASSWSGSSNQPQHF. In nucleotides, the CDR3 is TGCGCCAGCAGCTGGTCAGGATCGAGCAATCAGCCCCAGCATTTT.

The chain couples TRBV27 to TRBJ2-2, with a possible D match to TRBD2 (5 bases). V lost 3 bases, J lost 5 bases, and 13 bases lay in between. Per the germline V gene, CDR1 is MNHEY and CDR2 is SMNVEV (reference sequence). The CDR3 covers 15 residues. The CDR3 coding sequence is TGTGCCAGCAGTTTTGCAGGAGGTGGTACCGGGGAGCTGTTTTTT. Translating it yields CASSFAGGGTGELFF.

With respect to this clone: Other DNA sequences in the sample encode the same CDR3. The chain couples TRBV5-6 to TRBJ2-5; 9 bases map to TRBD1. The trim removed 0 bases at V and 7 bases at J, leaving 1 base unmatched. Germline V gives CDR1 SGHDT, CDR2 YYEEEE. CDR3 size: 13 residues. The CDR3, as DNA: TGTGCCAGCAGCTTGGGACAGGGGGGGACCCAGTACTTC. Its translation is CASSLGQGGTQYF.

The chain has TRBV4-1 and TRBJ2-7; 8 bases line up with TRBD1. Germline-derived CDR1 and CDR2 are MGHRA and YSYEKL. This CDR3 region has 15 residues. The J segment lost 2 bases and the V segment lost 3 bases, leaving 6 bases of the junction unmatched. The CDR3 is CASSQGSRGPYEQYF. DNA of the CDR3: TGCGCCAGCAGCCAGGGTTCCAGGGGGCCCTACGAGCAGTACTTC.

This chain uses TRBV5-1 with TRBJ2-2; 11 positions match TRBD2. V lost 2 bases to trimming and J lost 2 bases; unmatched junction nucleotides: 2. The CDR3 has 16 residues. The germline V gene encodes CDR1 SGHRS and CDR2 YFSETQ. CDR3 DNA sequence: TGCGCCAGCAGCTTAACTAGCGGGAGCAACACCGGGGAGCTGTTTTTT. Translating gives CASSLTSGSNTGELFF.

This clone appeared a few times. The CDR3 region has the DNA TGTGCCAGTAGAGACAGGGGGCGGGACACTGAAGCTTTCTTT. Translating it yields CASRDRGRDTEAFF. V and J are TRBV19 and TRBJ1-1; 10 positions agree with TRBD1. J lost 3 bases, V lost 6 bases, and 4 bases had no gene match. The CDR3 covers 14 residues. From germline, CDR1 is LNHDA and CDR2 SQIVND (reference sequence).